The 27 T cell receptor beta chains below were found in one sample sequenced in a study of blood T cell repertoires in COVID-19. The method was immunoSEQ multiplex PCR; TCRdb's version includes in-frame clones alone and lacks a portion of them. The sample records about 81,000 clones, about nine tenths being singletons. The sample was peripheral blood. The source of these receptors is a woman in her 50s in a cohort sampled during active COVID-19.

This clone has only one observation. The rearrangement links TRBV5-5 to TRBJ2-5; D unresolved. This CDR3 contains 13 residues. V lost 0 bases and J lost 4, with 7 bases in between. Germline V gives CDR1 SGHKS, CDR2 YYEKEE (reference sequence). CDR3 sequence: CASSLVASETQYF. CDR3 DNA sequence: TGTGCCAGCAGCTTGGTGGCTTCAGAGACCCAGTACTTC.

The chain carries TRBV7-2 and TRBJ1-4; TRBD1 matches at 7 bases. The V gene end was trimmed by 4 bases and the J gene end by 11 bases; junction bases not matched to a gene: 10. The CDR3 sequence is 14 residues long. Per germline, CDR1 SGHTA and CDR2 FQGNSA. CDR3 sequence (DNA): TGTGCCAGCAGCTCCCAGGGGGATCGGGCCAAACTGTTTTTT. Translated, it gives CASSSQGDRAKLFF.

The chain links TRBV12-3 or TRBV12-4 to TRBJ1-5, with a weak D call TRBD1 (6 bases). CDR3 length equals 13 residues. With 6 bases removed from V and 3 bases from J, the gap between germline ends came to 9 bases. CDR3 protein: CASSWTANQPQHF. Written as DNA, the CDR3 is TGTGCCAGCAGCTGGACAGCCAATCAGCCCCAGCATTTT.

The CDR3 protein is CASTLMTGQQETQYF. The CDR3 DNA reads TGTGCCAGCACCCTGATGACCGGACAGCAAGAGACCCAGTACTTC. This chain connects TRBV6-5 to TRBJ2-5; tentatively, D is TRBD1 (6 bases). The CDR3 is 15 residues long. Germline assignment: CDR1 MNHEY and CDR2 SVGAGI. The ends were cut back, 7 bases at V and 2 bases at J, with 17 bases in the middle.

The J gene is TRBJ2-3, the V gene TRBV24-1, with D uncertain. The germline V gene has CDR1 KGHDR and CDR2 SFDVKD. This CDR3 spans 15 amino acids. V gave up 4 bases and J gave up 3 bases, with 13 bases separating them. The CDR3 is CATSDLGMETDTQYF. In DNA form, the CDR3 reads TGTGCCACCAGTGACCTAGGAATGGAGACAGATACGCAGTATTTT.

The gene calls are TRBV10-3 and TRBJ2-1; TRBD2 is a possible D gene (5 bases). The CDR3 sequence is 14 residues long. Germline V lookup: CDR1 ENHRY, CDR2 SYGVKD. V gave up 3 bases and J gave up 7 bases, with 13 bases separating them. CDR3 DNA sequence: TGTGCCATCAGTGAACCCACGCGGGCGAATGAGCAGTTCTTC. Protein: CAISEPTRANEQFF.

The chain couples TRBV9 to TRBJ2-3; maybe TRBD1 (5 bases). Deletions cut 3 bases from V and 6 bases from J, with 5 bases between. This CDR3 has 11 residues. Per the germline V gene, CDR1 is SGDLS and CDR2 is YYNGEE. CDR3 nucleotides: TGTGCCAGCAGCGAGGGGGATACGCAGTATTTT. This translates into CASSEGDTQYF.

A note on this clone: Other DNA sequences from this sample encode an identical CDR3 as well. The CDR3 sequence: CASSVGGQGASETQYF. The CDR3 nucleotides are TGTGCCAGCAGCGTAGGAGGACAGGGGGCGTCGGAGACCCAGTACTTC. The chain employs TRBV9 and TRBJ2-5; TRBD1 matches at 11 bases. The CDR3 is 16 amino acids. Germline-derived CDR1 and CDR2 are SGDLS and YYNGEE. The junction had 6 bases not matched to a gene; V was cut back by 0 bases and J by 5 bases. Full variable domain (outside the CDR3, taken from reference TRBV9 and TRBJ2-5): DSGVTQTPKHLITATGQRVTLRCSPRSGDLSVYWYQQSLDQGLQFLIQYYNGEERAKGNILERFSAQQFPDLHSELNLSSLELGDSALYFCASSVGGQGASETQYFGPGTRLLVL.

The V gene is TRBV2, the J gene TRBJ2-1; 9 positions match TRBD2. The CDR3 runs to 15 residues. Germline assignment: CDR1 SNHLY and CDR2 FYNNEI. The trim removed 6 bases at V and 0 bases at J, leaving 3 bases unmatched. Here the CDR3 DNA reads TGTGCCAGCAGGCGGGGGGGAAGCTCCTACAATGAGCAGTTCTTC. Translated, it gives CASRRGGSSYNEQFF.

This chain uses TRBV28 with TRBJ2-1, with D maybe TRBD2 (5 bases). Germline V gives CDR1 MDHEN, CDR2 SYDVKM. The germline V and J ends were trimmed by 6 bases and 0 bases, with 9 bases remaining between them. This CDR3 comprises 14 residues. The CDR3 loop reads CASRAGSSYNEQFF. CDR3 nucleotide sequence: TGTGCCAGCAGGGCGGGTAGCTCCTACAATGAGCAGTTCTTC. The full variable domain, with the rest looked up from reference TRBV28 and TRBJ2-1, is DVKVTQSSRYLVKRTGEKVFLECVQDMDHENMFWYRQDPGLGLRLIYFSYDVKMKEKGDIPEGYSVSREKKERFSLILESASTNQTSMYLCASRAGSSYNEQFFGPGTRLTVL.

V gene TRBV3-1 (or the pseudogene TRBV3-2) combines with J gene TRBJ2-2; no firm D call. V lost 4 bases and J 4 bases, leaving 7 bases between the germline ends. Germline V gives CDR1 LGHDT, CDR2 YNNKEL (reference sequence). This CDR3 has 13 residues. The CDR3 coding sequence is TGTGCCAGCAGCCCGACTTTCACCGGGGAGCTGTTTTTT. Translating gives CASSPTFTGELFF.

This clone was detected only once. CDR3 sequence (DNA): TGTGCCAGCAGCCAAGGACTGCAGCCGGGGACCCAGTACTTC. It yields the protein CASSQGLQPGTQYF. V is TRBV3-1 (or the pseudogene TRBV3-2) and J is TRBJ2-5, with D uncertain. V was cut by 1 base and J by 7 bases, with 13 bases left in between. The CDR3 has 14 residues. Per germline, CDR1 LGHDT and CDR2 YNNKEL (reference sequence).

Here the CDR3 DNA reads TGTGCCAGCAGCCCCGTTTCATGGTACGGTAACACTGAAGCTTTCTTT. This sequence encodes CASSPVSWYGNTEAFF. The J gene is TRBJ1-1, the V gene TRBV28, with D unresolved. The length of the CDR3 is 16 residues. V was clipped by 6 bases and J by 2 bases, with 19 bases between them. Germline V gene sequence: CDR1 MDHEN, CDR2 SYDVKM.

The chain combines TRBV15 with TRBJ2-7; D not resolved. This CDR3 comprises 13 residues. CDR1 is LNHNV and CDR2 is YYDKDF in the germline V gene (reference sequence). V lost 0 bases and J lost 4, with 7 bases in between. The CDR3 DNA is TGTGCCACCAGCAGAGATCGTATTTACGAGCAGTACTTC. Its translation: CATSRDRIYEQYF. Combining the CDR3 with reference TRBV15 and TRBJ2-7 gives the whole variable domain DAMVIQNPRYQVTQFGKPVTLSCSQTLNHNVMYWYQQKSSQAPKLLFHYYDKDFNNEADTPDNFQSRRPNTSFCFLDIRSPGLGDTAMYLCATSRDRIYEQYFGPGTRLTVT.

The chain employs TRBV28 and TRBJ1-1; D is possibly TRBD1 (5 bases). Trimming cost V 8 bases and J 3 bases, with 13 bases left between them. Germline loops: CDR1 MDHEN, CDR2 SYDVKM. This CDR3 has 13 residues. CDR3 amino acids: CASQAQGHTEAFF. The CDR3 coding sequence is TGTGCCAGCCAGGCTCAGGGTCACACTGAAGCTTTCTTT.

The CDR3 DNA is TGTGCCAGCAGCTTTGGCAGAATGAACACTGAAGCTTTCTTT. It codes for CASSFGRMNTEAFF. The rearrangement uses TRBV11-3 and TRBJ1-1; D gene ambiguous. There are 14 residues in the CDR3. The germline V and J ends were trimmed by 3 bases and 0 bases, with 8 bases remaining between them. Germline V gene lookup returns CDR1 SGHNT and CDR2 YENEEA.

The genes are TRBV14 and TRBJ1-2; D gene uncertain. The CDR3 has 15 amino acids. Trimming cost V 5 bases and J 0 bases, with 13 bases left between them. The germline CDR1 and CDR2 sequences are SGHDN and FVKESK. CDR3 loop: CASSFNRNPNYGYTF. The CDR3 DNA reads TGTGCCAGCAGCTTTAACAGAAACCCTAACTATGGCTACACCTTC.

The chain combines TRBV6-5 with TRBJ2-1; TRBD1 matches at 7 bases. Germline-derived CDR1 and CDR2 are MNHEY and SVGAGI. The CDR3 loop spans 15 amino acids. With 6 bases clipped from V and 5 bases from J, the junction kept 10 bases outside the gene matches. The CDR3 spells CASSFRQGRNNEQFF. CDR3 DNA sequence: TGTGCCAGCAGCTTTAGACAGGGCCGAAACAATGAGCAGTTCTTC.

This chain connects TRBV5-4 to TRBJ2-3; D is undetermined. Looked up from germline, CDR1 is SGHNT and CDR2 is YYREEE (reference sequence). This CDR3 comprises 14 residues. Between the trimmed V and J ends, which lost 4 bases and 6 bases, there was a span of 15 bases. CDR3 sequence: CASSVNLEQDTQYF. The DNA for the CDR3 is TGTGCCAGCAGCGTCAATCTAGAGCAGGATACGCAGTATTTT.

This chain joins TRBV5-5 and TRBJ1-1; tentatively, D is TRBD1 (6 bases). Germline CDR1 SGHKS, CDR2 YYEKEE (reference sequence). This CDR3 has 13 amino acids. V lost 4 bases, J lost 6 bases, and 13 bases lay in between. CDR3 in amino acids: CASSDTGTAEAFF. In nucleotides, the CDR3 is TGTGCCAGCAGCGATACAGGGACGGCTGAAGCTTTCTTT.

The chain has TRBV9 and TRBJ1-3, with TRBD1 matching 10 bases. V was clipped by 3 bases and J by 3 bases; unmatched bases: 3. The CDR3 spans 15 residues. CDR1 is SGDLS and CDR2 is YYNGEE in the germline V gene. For the CDR3, the DNA is TGTGCCAGCAGCGAGACAGGGGGCAGTGGAAACACCATATATTTT. Its protein product is CASSETGGSGNTIYF.

V usage is TRBV5-6 and J usage is TRBJ2-2; the D gene is possibly TRBD1 (6 bases). V dropped 5 bases and J dropped 6 bases, with 11 bases sitting between them. Looked up from germline, CDR1 is SGHDT and CDR2 is YYEEEE. The CDR3 runs to 13 residues. CDR3: CASSGQWAGELFF. DNA for the CDR3: TGTGCCAGCAGTGGACAGTGGGCCGGGGAGCTGTTTTTT.

The chain recombines TRBV30 with TRBJ2-7; the match to TRBD1 covers 12 bases. The CDR3 sequence is 18 residues long. V gave up 0 bases and J gave up 4 bases; unmatched junction bases: 13. Germline V lookup: CDR1 GTSNPN, CDR2 SVGIG (reference sequence). The CDR3 spells CAWSVYIAGTGGFYEQYF. For the CDR3, the DNA is TGTGCCTGGAGTGTTTACATCGCCGGGACAGGGGGCTTTTACGAGCAGTACTTC.

The chain carries TRBV19 and TRBJ2-6; no reliable D call. The CDR3 runs 18 residues. Per germline, CDR1 LNHDA and CDR2 SQIVND (reference sequence). The V end lost 5 bases, the J end lost 5 bases, and 22 bases lay between the germline ends. The CDR3 sequence is CASSAWKTNHNRANVLTF. CDR3 DNA sequence: TGTGCCAGTAGTGCCTGGAAGACAAATCACAATCGGGCCAACGTCCTGACTTTC. The complete variable domain, with remaining parts taken from reference TRBV19 and TRBJ2-6, reads DGGITQSPKYLFRKEGQNVTLSCEQNLNHDAMYWYRQDPGQGLRLIYYSQIVNDFQKGDIAEGYSVSREKKESFPLTVTSAQKNPTAFYLCASSAWKTNHNRANVLTFGAGSRLTVL.

The J gene is TRBJ2-6, the V gene TRBV2; maybe TRBD2 (6 bases). The CDR3 is made up of 17 amino acids. Germline V gene sequence: CDR1 SNHLY, CDR2 FYNNEI. Trimming cost V 3 bases and J 2 bases, with 14 bases left between them. The CDR3: CASSELRGLAGANVLTF. Written as DNA, the CDR3 is TGTGCCAGCAGTGAGTTGCGGGGATTGGCTGGGGCCAACGTCCTGACTTTC.

This clone was found a few times. The V call is TRBV12-3 or TRBV12-4, the J call TRBJ1-5; D uncertain. Between the trimmed V and J ends, which lost 6 bases and 2 bases, there was a span of 8 bases. This CDR3 region has 13 residues. This chain's CDR3 is CASSPGGNQPQHF. CDR3 bases: TGTGCCAGCAGCCCGGGAGGCAATCAGCCCCAGCATTTT.

The chain carries TRBV7-6 and TRBJ1-1; TRBD1 agrees at 8 bases. The ends lost 5 bases at V and 1 base at J; junction bases unmatched: 6. The CDR3 runs 15 residues. Germline values: CDR1 SGHVS, CDR2 FNYEAQ. The CDR3 is CASSPRTGTNTEAFF. DNA of the CDR3: TGTGCCAGCAGCCCCCGGACAGGGACGAACACTGAAGCTTTCTTT.